This TCR beta chain was sequenced for a study of T cell responses to AZD1222 COVID-19 vaccine. Overall study results and limits: Receipt of two AZD1222 doses was followed by a rise in Spike-specific TCR breadth and depth. Repertoire sampling occurred only after the peak T cell response. Vaccine-associated CD4 TCRs ranged over spike, dominating at 160-218 and 743-854.

A word on this clone: Its antigen is not known.

The data were produced by immunoSEQ multiplex PCR, yet TCRdb's version contains in-frame clones alone and is incomplete. The table includes about 180,000 clones, approximately 92% detected once. Trimming removed 4 bases at V and 1 base at J, with 13 bases between. This CDR3 contains 15 residues. Germline-derived CDR1 and CDR2 are SEHNR and FQNEAQ (reference sequence). The sequencing here drew on peripheral blood, taken on day 0 of AZD1222 vaccination. This chain connects TRBV7-9 to TRBJ1-1; D ambiguous. The receptor was derived from an adult in good health. CDR3 sequence: CASSSPASRNTEAFF. CDR3 in DNA: TGTGCCAGCAGCTCTCCTGCATCTCGGAACACTGAAGCTTTCTTT.